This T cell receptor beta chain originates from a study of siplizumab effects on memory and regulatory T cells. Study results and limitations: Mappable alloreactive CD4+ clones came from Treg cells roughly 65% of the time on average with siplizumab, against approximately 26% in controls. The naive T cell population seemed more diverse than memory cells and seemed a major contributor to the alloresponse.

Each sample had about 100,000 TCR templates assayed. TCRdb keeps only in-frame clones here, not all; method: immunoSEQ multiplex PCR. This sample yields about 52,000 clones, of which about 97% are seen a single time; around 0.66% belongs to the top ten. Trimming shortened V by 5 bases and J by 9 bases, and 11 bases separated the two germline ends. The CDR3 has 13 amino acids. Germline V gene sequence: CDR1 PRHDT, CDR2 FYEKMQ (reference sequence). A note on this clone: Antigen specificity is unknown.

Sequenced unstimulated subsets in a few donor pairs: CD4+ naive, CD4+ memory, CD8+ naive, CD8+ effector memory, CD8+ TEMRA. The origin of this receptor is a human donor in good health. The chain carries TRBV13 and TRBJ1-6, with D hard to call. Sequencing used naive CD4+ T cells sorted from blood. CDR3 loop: CASSRPGISPLHF. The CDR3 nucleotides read TGTGCCAGCAGCCGGCCGGGGATTTCACCCCTCCACTTT.